These 5 T cell receptor beta chains were sequenced from one sample in a study of T cell clones after liver transplantation. TCRbeta sequences of proliferating CFSE-low MLR cells were labeled alloreactive. Generated by immunoSEQ multiplex PCR, the TCRdb table keeps only in-frame clones and is missing some. The table includes 950 to 1,500 clones, approximately 37% detected once. No cognate antigen is known for these TCRs. The specimen sequenced was CD4+ T cells from cultured PBMCs. Receptors originate from a human patient who received a liver transplant. Among the T cells, some may be from the graft donor.

By share of the sample, this clone is large. The J gene is TRBJ2-1, the V gene TRBV28; 10 bases are a match to TRBD1. V dropped 4 bases and J dropped 6; count of bases not matched to a gene: 9. Looked up from germline, CDR1 is MDHEN and CDR2 is SYDVKM. This CDR3 has 16 residues. As DNA, the CDR3 is TGTGCCAGCAGTTCCCCACCGGGACAGGGGAGCAATGAGCAGTTCTTC. This translates into CASSSPPGQGSNEQFF.

By its share, this clone is medium-sized. The J gene is TRBJ2-5, the V gene TRBV18; D is possibly TRBD1 (5 bases). CDR3 length equals 13 residues. Germline V gene lookup returns CDR1 KGHSH and CDR2 LQKENI. The ends were cut back, 1 base at V and 2 bases at J, with 5 bases in the middle. The chain's CDR3 is CASSPRQQETQYF. CDR3 nucleotides: TGTGCCAGCTCACCACGACAGCAAGAGACCCAGTACTTC. Full variable domain (rest looked up from reference TRBV18 and TRBJ2-5): NAGVMQNPRHLVRRRGQEARLRCSPMKGHSHVYWYRQLPEEGLKFMVYLQKENIIDESGMPKERFSAEFPKEGPSILRIQQVVRGDSAAYFCASSPRQQETQYFGPGTRLLVL.

The chain is built from TRBV7-2 and TRBJ2-2; D remains ambiguous. The CDR3 runs 14 residues. Trimming left V 3 bases short and J 3 bases short, with 8 bases between. From germline, CDR1 is SGHTA and CDR2 FQGNSA. CDR3 sequence: CASSLLPDTGELFF. The CDR3 DNA reads TGTGCCAGCAGCTTGTTACCCGACACCGGGGAGCTGTTTTTT.

This chain uses TRBV9 with TRBJ2-6; D not certain. CDR1 and CDR2 (germline): SGDLS, YYNGEE. The CDR3 contains 15 residues. V lost 0 bases to trimming and J lost 1 base, with 5 bases between them. DNA for the CDR3: TGTGCCAGCAGCGTAGGGGGATCTGGGGCCAACGTCCTGACTTTC. This sequence encodes CASSVGGSGANVLTF.

This clone is medium-sized by share. The chain couples TRBV10-3 to TRBJ1-1; 7 positions match TRBD1. With 11 bases clipped from V and 0 bases from J, the junction kept 6 bases outside the gene matches. The germline V gene encodes CDR1 ENHRY and CDR2 SYGVKD. The CDR3 is 13 residues long. The CDR3 DNA sequence: TGTGCCTCGGAGGACAGGATGAACACTGAAGCTTTCTTT. This translates into CASEDRMNTEAFF.